The TCR beta chain described here comes from a study of CD8+ T cells in alopecia areata. Noted treatment: oral pan-JAK inhibitor, 5-10 mg twice daily. RNA extraction and reverse transcription yielded cDNA as sequencing template. Profiling relied on immunoSEQ multiplex PCR, and the TCRdb table lists in-frame clones only, not all of them. The sample carries about 140,000 clones, about 88% recorded once. This CDR3 is built from 16 residues. Trimming cost V 5 bases and J 4 bases; bases outside gene matches: 10. In germline, CDR1 is LNHDA, CDR2 SQIVND (reference sequence). The chain combines TRBV19 with TRBJ2-7, with 11 bases that match TRBD2. The TCR comes from a human donor with alopecia areata. Source: CD8+ T cells sorted from blood, taken at week 4, from a patient treated with tofacitinib. The CDR3 nucleotides are TGTGCCAGTAGTCCTACCTCGACTAGCGGGATTTACGAGCAGTACTTC. This sequence encodes CASSPTSTSGIYEQYF.